This T cell receptor (beta chain) was recorded in a study of OX40 agonist ivuxolimab in advanced cancers. Regarding the study in general: The costimulatory receptor OX40 (CD134) was targeted by ivuxolimab, a fully human IgG2 agonistic monoclonal antibody. Of the 52 patients in dose escalation, approximately 20 had hepatocellular carcinoma, about 15 had melanoma, 9 had renal cell carcinoma and 9 had head and neck cancer. Peripheral TCRbeta sequencing was intended to test whether TCR sequence diversity was altered and clonal T-cell expansion was caused by ivuxolimab. A male proportion of nearly 85% and a mean age of approximately 61 years, ranging from 23 to 79, were recorded for the dose-escalation cohort. The paper reports the monotherapy dose-escalation portion (N of about 47 patients) of the phase I ivuxolimab trial. Patients were allowed to have had prior anti-PD-1, anti-PD-L1 or anti-CTLA-4 therapy, and 40% to 45% of the dose-escalation patients had been treated with checkpoint inhibitors. Intravenous ivuxolimab was administered to patients every 2 weeks at six dose levels: 0.01, 0.1, 0.3, 1.5, 3 and 10 mg/kg. Partial responses occurred in three dose-escalation patients: two with cutaneous melanoma and one with hepatocellular carcinoma. Findings and caveats that apply to the study as a whole: Low levels of normalized T-cell clonal expansion were also seen in some nonresponding patients. In the 0.1-3.0 mg/kg groups, partial responders were among the patients with the lowest normalized peripheral clonal expansion, particularly in CD8+ T cells. At doses of 0.1 to 3.0 mg/kg, clonal expansion of both CD4+ and CD8+ blood T cells was observed from baseline to week 6. The antigen specificity of the peripheral T cells that underwent clonal expansion was not determined. After ivuxolimab, expanded clones were on average more numerous among CD8+ T cells than among CD4+ T cells.

Notes on this clone: Its binding antigen is unknown. Per-base qualities were not stored, and no clone one base away is much larger.

Patients with a history of autoimmune disease or receiving systemic immunosuppression were excluded from the trial. Peripheral blood for TCR sequencing was collected from all dose cohorts at baseline, on cycle 4 day 1, and on cycle 7 day 1. The samples were taken from a phase I, first-in-human, multicenter, open-label dose-escalation trial of ivuxolimab. Adults with locally advanced or metastatic head and neck squamous cell, hepatocellular, melanoma or renal cell carcinoma were enrolled in the trial. CD4+ and CD8+ T cells were sorted separately from peripheral blood before TCR sequencing. For sequencing of the TCRbeta CDR3 region, genomic DNA was extracted from the sorted cells. The immunoSEQ Assay was used to sequence the TCRbeta CDR3 regions. TCRdb holds this immuneACCESS table with in-frame rearrangements only. Some clones are missing; in checked studies, unresolved V genes explain under half, and the rest has no known cause. The sample table contains tens of thousands of clones; only one count was recorded for 80% to 85% of them. The top ten constitute roughly 0.4% of the sample.

The sample in question was CD4+ or CD8+ T cells sorted from blood, obtained in a trial of the OX40 agonist ivuxolimab. This receptor was taken from an adult with an advanced solid tumor such as melanoma, head and neck, liver or kidney cancer.

The CDR3 protein: CATVKFGGNTEAFF. The DNA sequence is given as TGCGCCACCGTTAAATTCGGAGGGAACACTGAAGCTTTCTTT. The rearrangement combines TRBV10-2 with TRBJ1-1, with the D gene not confidently named. The germline V gene provides CDR1 WSHSY and CDR2 SAAADI. The CDR3 measures 14 amino acids from cysteine to phenylalanine. Here the CDR3 DNA is all that survives: 42 bases in frame from base 1. V loses 10 bases of germline sequence and J loses 1 base, and the interval between the two ends is 16 bases.